This T cell receptor (beta chain) derives from a study of blood T cell repertoires in COVID-19. Background on the study: Samples of COVID-19 (acute and convalescent) were obtained from the United States, Italy and Spain. T cells, B-cell-depleted T cells, or PBMCs provided the cDNA or gDNA that served as material.

Authors' processing steps: Estimation of nucleated cell counts relied on the amplification of reference gene primers. Sequenced by immunoSEQ multiplex PCR; TCRdb stores in-frame clones only, minus some. V and J calls and clone size are copied from that table; D and trimming were computed from the DNA. The sample has over 20,000 clones, about 83% seen once. The CDR3 is 14 residues long. Germline V gives CDR1 SGDLS, CDR2 YYNGEE. V shed 2 bases and J shed 3 bases, with 11 bases lying between them. The J gene is TRBJ1-1, the V gene TRBV9, with D hard to call. This clonotype was sampled from a human donor in a cohort sampled during active COVID-19. The sequencing sample was made of peripheral blood. CDR3 loop: CASSVFYVDTEAFF. The CDR3 nucleotides are TGTGCCAGCAGCGTGTTCTATGTAGACACTGAAGCTTTCTTT.